The clone carrying this TCR beta chain was found once. What it recognizes is unknown. This sample was included in a study of radiotherapy plus CTLA-4 blockade in lung cancer. Findings and limits, study-wide: Blood-borne expansion of tumor-derived TCR clones followed radiotherapy plus ipilimumab.

The CDR3 spans 14 residues. V dropped 1 base and J dropped 5 bases, with 12 bases sitting between them. Germline CDR1 SGHVS, CDR2 FNYEAQ. Libraries were prepared by immunoSEQ multiplex PCR; TCRdb keeps only in-frame clonotypes and omits some of them. The repertoire holds tens of thousands of clones, with 80% to 90% as singletons. The chain employs TRBV7-6 and TRBJ2-7; tentatively, D is TRBD1 (6 bases). The TCR was taken from a human donor with non-small cell lung cancer whose response to radiotherapy plus ipilimumab could not be evaluated. The specimen was peripheral blood, collected from a patient treated with radiotherapy plus ipilimumab. CDR3 protein: CASSLEGQSHEQYF. The CDR3 DNA follows: TGTGCCAGCAGCTTAGAAGGACAGTCCCACGAGCAGTACTTC.